This TCR beta chain was retrieved from a study of post-analysis software for immune sequencing data. Across the study: Relapsing-remitting, secondary progressive and progressive-relapsing forms made up the multiple sclerosis disease courses.

Study-wide points: When the samples were clustered directly with F measure, those that had been prepared in the same batch showed strong co-clustering. Normalized Chao1 diversity was significantly lower in multiple sclerosis patients than in controls. TRBV5-6, TRBV5-1 and TRBV20-1 belonged to a set of roughly 5 TRBV segments that were more frequent in patients than controls.

TCR beta cDNA libraries had unique molecular identifiers. From the PCR reads, TCRdb called clonotypes with MiXCR, one entry per CDR3 protein. The data show about 760,000 distinct CDR3 sequences, 25% to 30% seen once. Note on this clonotype: Its antigen is still unknown.

Germline values: CDR1 MRHNA, CDR2 SNTAGT. Trimming took off 3 bases at V and 6 bases at J, with 11 bases between the two ends. This CDR3 has 13 residues. This sequence originates from a girl aged 5-17 years with multiple sclerosis. This chain connects TRBV6-4 to TRBJ1-1; maybe TRBD1 (6 bases). Sequenced material: blood. The CDR3 coding sequence is TGTGCCAGCAGTGAACAGGGAGGCTCTGAAGCTTTCTTT. Translation: CASSEQGGSEAFF.